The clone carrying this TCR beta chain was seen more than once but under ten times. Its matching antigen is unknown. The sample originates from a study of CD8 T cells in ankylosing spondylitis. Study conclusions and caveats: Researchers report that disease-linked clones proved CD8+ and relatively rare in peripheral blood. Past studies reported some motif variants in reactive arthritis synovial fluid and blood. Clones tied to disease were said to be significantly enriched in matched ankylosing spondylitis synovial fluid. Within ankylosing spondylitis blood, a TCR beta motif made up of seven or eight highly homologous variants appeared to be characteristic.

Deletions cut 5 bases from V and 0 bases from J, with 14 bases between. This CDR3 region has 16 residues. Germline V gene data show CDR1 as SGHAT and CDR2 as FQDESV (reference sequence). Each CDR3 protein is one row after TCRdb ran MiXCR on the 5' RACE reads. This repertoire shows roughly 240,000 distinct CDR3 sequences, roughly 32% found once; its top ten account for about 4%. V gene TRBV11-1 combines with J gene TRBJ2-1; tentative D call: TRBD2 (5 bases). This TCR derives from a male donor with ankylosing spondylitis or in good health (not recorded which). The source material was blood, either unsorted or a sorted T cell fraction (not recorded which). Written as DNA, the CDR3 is TGTGCCAGCAGCGACCAAGCGGTGAGCTCCTACAATGAGCAGTTCTTC. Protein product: CASSDQAVSSYNEQFF. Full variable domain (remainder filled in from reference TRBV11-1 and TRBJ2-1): EAEVAQSPRYKITEKSQAVAFWCDPISGHATLYWYRQILGQGPELLVQFQDESVVDDSQLPKDRFSAERLKGVDSTLKIQPAELGDSAMYLCASSDQAVSSYNEQFFGPGTRLTVL.